This T cell receptor (beta chain) emerged from a study of CD4+ T cells in melanoma. Overall study findings and caveats: A reported correlation linked neoantigen-specific CD4+ T cells to CD8+, macrophage and B cell function. Diverse differentiation states were reported for melanoma neoantigen-specific CD4+ T cells.

With respect to this clone: The antigen remains undetermined.

The method was immunoSEQ multiplex PCR; TCRdb's version includes in-frame clones alone and lacks a portion of them. The table includes 140,000 or so clones, 80% to 95% detected once. The J segment lost 0 bases and the V segment lost 7 bases, leaving 8 bases of the junction unmatched. The CDR3 length is 15 residues. The germline V gene has CDR1 LGHNA and CDR2 YNFKEQ. This sequence originates from a human donor with melanoma. J is TRBJ2-5 and V is TRBV4-2; TRBD2 agrees at 7 bases. As DNA, the CDR3 is TGTGCCAGCAACCTGGACGGGGGGTACCAAGAGACCCAGTACTTC. Protein product: CASNLDGGYQETQYF.